The rows below give T cell receptor beta chains drawn from one sample of a study of PD-L1 blockade in urothelial cancer. Data came from immunoSEQ multiplex PCR; TCRdb stores just in-frame clones and leaves some out. Of 90,000 to 100,000 clones listed, about 90% are singletons. Sequenced here: PBMCs, sampled around atezolizumab (anti-PD-L1) treatment. The receptors here all came from a man aged 55-75 years with urothelial cancer. Each CDR3 is given with its conserved first and last residue. D genes are given only for firm matches. The size of a clone is reported for some rows only, either as once, few or many, or as a class for expanded clones.

D	V	J	size	DNA	CDR3
TRBD2	TRBV7-2	TRBJ2-3	-	TGTGCCAGCAGCGATCGGGAGGGCCGAGGGTATACGCAGTATTTT	CASSDREGRGYTQYF
TRBD2	TRBV27	TRBJ2-5	-	TGTGCCAGCAGTTCCTATGGGGCCGATAGCGGGCAAGAGACCCAGTACTTC	CASSSYGADSGQETQYF
-	TRBV19	TRBJ2-4	-	TGTGCCAGTAGTCCGCCGAGGCGATTAATTCAGTACTTC	CASSPPRRLIQYF
-	TRBV7-9	TRBJ2-2	-	TGTGCCAGCAGCTTAGTCTCGAACACCGGGGAGCTGTTTTTT	CASSLVSNTGELFF
-	TRBV9	TRBJ2-1	-	TGTGCCAGCAGCGTAGGAGGTGAGCAGTTCTTC	CASSVGGEQFF
-	TRBV5-6	TRBJ1-4	few	TGTGCCAGCAGCCGATTCGACAAATTT	CASSRFDKF
-	TRBV30	TRBJ1-4	few	TGTGCCGGAAAACAGGGAACAAATGAAAAACTGTTTTTT	CAGKQGTNEKLFF
-	TRBV15	TRBJ2-5	-	TGTGCCACCAGCAGCCGGGACTCCTACGACTTC	CATSSRDSYDF
TRBD2	TRBV7-2	TRBJ2-3	-	TGTGCCAGCAGCAGATATAGCGGGATTAACACAGATACGCAGTATTTT	CASSRYSGINTDTQYF
TRBD2	TRBV4-2	TRBJ2-1	-	TGTGCCAGCAGCCAAGAAGGTCTTTCAGCGGGAGGAAATGAGCAGTTCTTC	CASSQEGLSAGGNEQFF
TRBD2	TRBV5-1	TRBJ2-1	-	TGCGCCAGCAGCCCGGGACTAGCGGGACTAAATGAGCAGTTCTTC	CASSPGLAGLNEQFF
TRBD2	TRBV7-2	TRBJ2-1	-	TGTGCCAGCAGCTTCATCGGGACTAGCGACTACAATGAGCAGTTCTTC	CASSFIGTSDYNEQFF
TRBD1	TRBV25-1	TRBJ2-7	-	TGTGCCAGCAGTGACGGGACAGGGTCCGACGAGCAGTACTTC	CASSDGTGSDEQYF
TRBD2	TRBV7-2	TRBJ2-3	once	TGTGCCAGCAGCGTACTAGCGGGGGGCACAGATACGCAGTATTTT	CASSVLAGGTDTQYF
TRBD1	TRBV19	TRBJ1-2	-	TGTGCCAGTAGTATCGGGACAGTCTATGGCTACACCTTC	CASSIGTVYGYTF
-	TRBV10-3	TRBJ1-2	-	TGTGCCATCAGTGACCCCGGACACGGCGACTATGGCTACACCTTC	CAISDPGHGDYGYTF
TRBD1	TRBV6-4	TRBJ1-2	-	TGTGCCAGCAGTGACCCCCGAGACAGGGGATCTCGTGGCTACACCTTC	CASSDPRDRGSRGYTF
TRBD1	TRBV9	TRBJ2-7	-	TGTGCCAGCAGCCCCACAGGGGGCGAGCAGTACTTC	CASSPTGGEQYF
TRBD2	TRBV9	TRBJ2-5	-	TGTGCCAGCAGCGTCGGACTAGCGGGAGAGACCCAGTACTTC	CASSVGLAGETQYF
-	TRBV28	TRBJ1-1	-	TGTGCCAGCAGTCTCAGGAACACTGAAGCTTTCTTT	CASSLRNTEAFF
TRBD2	TRBV5-4	TRBJ2-1	-	TGTGCCAGCAGCTTGGGGGGACTAGCGGGAGGCTCCTACAATGAGCAGTTCTTC	CASSLGGLAGGSYNEQFF
-	TRBV30	TRBJ1-1	-	TGTGCCTGGAACAGGCAAGGGAACACTGAAGCTTTCTTT	CAWNRQGNTEAFF
TRBD2	TRBV9	TRBJ2-1	-	TGTGCCAGCAGCGTAGATGGTGGGACTAGCGCCCACAATGAGCAGTTCTTC	CASSVDGGTSAHNEQFF
TRBD1	TRBV4-3	TRBJ1-1	once	TGCGCCAGCAGCCCGACCGACAGGGGGCGATCTGAAGCTTTCTTT	CASSPTDRGRSEAFF
TRBD1	TRBV7-3	TRBJ2-2	-	TGTGCCAGCAGCCCCACCACCGGGACAGGGTCGATCGGGGAGCTGTTTTTT	CASSPTTGTGSIGELFF
TRBD1	TRBV5-1	TRBJ2-3	-	TGCGCCAGCAGCCGATCCGGGACAGGGGACACAGATACGCAGTATTTT	CASSRSGTGDTDTQYF
-	TRBV28	TRBJ2-5	once	TGTGCCAGCAGTTCCCCGTCAGGGAATCTCCAAGAGACCCAGTACTTC	CASSSPSGNLQETQYF
-	TRBV5-1	TRBJ1-1	-	TGCGCCAGCAGCTCGGAGGGGCAGAGCACTGAAGCTTTCTTT	CASSSEGQSTEAFF